This T cell receptor beta chain was identified during a study of blood T cell repertoires in COVID-19. Study at large: Specimens from acute and convalescent COVID-19 originated in the United States, Italy and Spain. Nucleic acid was either cDNA or gDNA, and it came from T cells, B-cell-depleted T cells, or PBMCs.

Source study methods: Reference gene primer amplification gave nucleated cell count estimates. Here immunoSEQ multiplex PCR was the method, and the copy in TCRdb shows in-frame clones only, minus some. V and J calls and clone size are those listed in that table; D and trimming were worked out from the DNA. The profile shows some 450,000 clones, 88% of them singletons. The CDR3 totals 16 residues. The germline V gene has CDR1 SEHNR and CDR2 FQNEAQ (reference sequence). J was trimmed by 8 bases and V by 2 bases; bases with no gene match: 6. Seattle cases were enrolled at active infection and followed longitudinally.

Sequenced: peripheral blood. This sequence originates from a woman between 45 and 60 years old with COVID-19, enrolled during active disease. The V and J genes are TRBV7-9 and TRBJ1-6, with 10 bases aligning to TRBD1. This chain's CDR3 is CASSLSRTGGHSPLHF. The CDR3 nucleotides are TGTGCCAGCAGCTTATCCCGGACAGGGGGGCATTCACCCCTCCACTTT.